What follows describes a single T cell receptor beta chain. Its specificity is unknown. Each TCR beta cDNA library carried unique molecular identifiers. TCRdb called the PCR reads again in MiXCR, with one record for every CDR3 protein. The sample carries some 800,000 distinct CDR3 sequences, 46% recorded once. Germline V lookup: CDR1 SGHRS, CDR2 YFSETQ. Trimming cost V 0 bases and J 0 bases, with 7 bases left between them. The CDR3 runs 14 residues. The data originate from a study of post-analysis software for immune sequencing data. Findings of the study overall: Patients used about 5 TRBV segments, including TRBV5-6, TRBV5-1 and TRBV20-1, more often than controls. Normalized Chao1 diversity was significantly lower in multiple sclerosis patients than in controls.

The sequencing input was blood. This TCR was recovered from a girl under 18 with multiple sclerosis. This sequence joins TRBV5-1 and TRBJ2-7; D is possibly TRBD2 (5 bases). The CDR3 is CASSLVRGSYEQYF. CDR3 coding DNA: TGCGCCAGCAGCTTGGTTCGGGGCTCCTACGAGCAGTACTTC.